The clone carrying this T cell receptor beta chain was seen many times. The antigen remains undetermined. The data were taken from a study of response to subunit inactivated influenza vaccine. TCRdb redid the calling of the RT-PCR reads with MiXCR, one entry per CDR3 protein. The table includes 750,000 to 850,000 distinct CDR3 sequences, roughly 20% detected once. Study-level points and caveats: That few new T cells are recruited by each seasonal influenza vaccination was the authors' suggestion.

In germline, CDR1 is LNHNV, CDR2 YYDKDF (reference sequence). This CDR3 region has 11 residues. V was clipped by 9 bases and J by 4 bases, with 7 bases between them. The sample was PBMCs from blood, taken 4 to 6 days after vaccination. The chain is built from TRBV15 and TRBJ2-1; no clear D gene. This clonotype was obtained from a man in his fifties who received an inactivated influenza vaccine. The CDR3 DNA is TGTGCCACGCGGAGTTACAATGAGCAGTTCTTC. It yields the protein CATRSYNEQFF.